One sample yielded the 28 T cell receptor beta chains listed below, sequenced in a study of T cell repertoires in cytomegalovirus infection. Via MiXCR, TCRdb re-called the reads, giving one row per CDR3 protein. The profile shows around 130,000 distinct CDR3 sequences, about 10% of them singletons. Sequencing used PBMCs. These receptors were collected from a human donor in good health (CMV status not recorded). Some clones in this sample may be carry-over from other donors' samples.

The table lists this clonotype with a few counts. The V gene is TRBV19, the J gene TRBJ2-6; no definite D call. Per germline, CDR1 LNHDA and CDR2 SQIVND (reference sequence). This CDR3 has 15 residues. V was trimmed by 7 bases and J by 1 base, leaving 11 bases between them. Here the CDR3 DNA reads TGTGCCAGTACCGACGGTCTATCTGGGGCCAACGTCCTGACTTTC. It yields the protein CASTDGLSGANVLTF.

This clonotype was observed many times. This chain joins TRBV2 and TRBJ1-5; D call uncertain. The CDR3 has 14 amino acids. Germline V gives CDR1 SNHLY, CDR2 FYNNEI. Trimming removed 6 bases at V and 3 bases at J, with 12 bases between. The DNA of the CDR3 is TGTGCCAGCAGCGTTCCGGCCTCCAATCAGCCCCAGCATTTT. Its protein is CASSVPASNQPQHF.

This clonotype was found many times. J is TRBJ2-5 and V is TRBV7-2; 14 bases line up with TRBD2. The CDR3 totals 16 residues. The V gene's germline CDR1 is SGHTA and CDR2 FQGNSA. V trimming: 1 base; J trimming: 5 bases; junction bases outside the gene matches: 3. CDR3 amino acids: CASSLGLAGGSETQYF. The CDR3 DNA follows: TGTGCCAGCAGCTTAGGACTAGCGGGGGGGTCTGAGACCCAGTACTTC.

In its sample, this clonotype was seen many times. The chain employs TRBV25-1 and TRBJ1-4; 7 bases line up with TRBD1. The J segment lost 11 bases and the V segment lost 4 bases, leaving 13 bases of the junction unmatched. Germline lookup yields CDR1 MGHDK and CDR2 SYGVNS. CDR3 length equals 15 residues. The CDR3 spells CASSGTRTGGEKLFF. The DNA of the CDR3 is TGTGCCAGCAGTGGTACTAGGACAGGAGGCGAGAAACTGTTTTTT.

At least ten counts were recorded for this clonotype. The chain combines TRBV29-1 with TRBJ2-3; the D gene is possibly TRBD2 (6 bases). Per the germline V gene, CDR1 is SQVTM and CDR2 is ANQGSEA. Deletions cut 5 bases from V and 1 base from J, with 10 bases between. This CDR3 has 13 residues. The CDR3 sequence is CSVHGTGTDTQYF. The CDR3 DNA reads TGCAGCGTTCACGGGACTGGCACAGATACGCAGTATTTT.

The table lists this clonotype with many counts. The CDR3: CASSAGLAGGNEQFF. CDR3 bases: TGTGCCAGCAGCGCCGGACTAGCGGGGGGTAATGAGCAGTTCTTC. The chain carries TRBV2 and TRBJ2-1; 14 bases align to TRBD2. This CDR3 comprises 15 residues. After removal of 6 bases from V and 7 bases from J, the junction contained 5 bases not matched to a gene. Germline V lookup: CDR1 SNHLY, CDR2 FYNNEI.

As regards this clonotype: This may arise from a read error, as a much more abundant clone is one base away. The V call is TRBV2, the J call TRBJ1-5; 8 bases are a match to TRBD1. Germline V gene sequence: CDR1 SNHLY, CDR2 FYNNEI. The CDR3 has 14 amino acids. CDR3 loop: CASSEQGADQHQHF. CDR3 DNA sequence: TGTGCCAGCAGTGAACAGGGGGCTGATCAGCACCAGCATTTT.

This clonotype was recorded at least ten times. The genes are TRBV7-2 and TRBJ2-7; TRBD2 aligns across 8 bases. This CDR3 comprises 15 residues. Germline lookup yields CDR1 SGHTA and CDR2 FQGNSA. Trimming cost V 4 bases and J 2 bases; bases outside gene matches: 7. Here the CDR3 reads CASSSTWGLAYEQYF. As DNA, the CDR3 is TGTGCCAGCAGCTCCACCTGGGGACTAGCCTACGAGCAGTACTTC.

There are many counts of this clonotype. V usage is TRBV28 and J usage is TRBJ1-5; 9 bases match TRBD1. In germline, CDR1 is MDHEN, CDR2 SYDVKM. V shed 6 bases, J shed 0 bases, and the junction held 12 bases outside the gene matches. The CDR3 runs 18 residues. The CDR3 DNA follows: TGTGCCAGCAGCAGGGGACAGGGAAAAGGATATAGCAATCAGCCCCAGCATTTT. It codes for CASSRGQGKGYSNQPQHF. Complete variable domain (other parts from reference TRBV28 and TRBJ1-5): DVKVTQSSRYLVKRTGEKVFLECVQDMDHENMFWYRQDPGLGLRLIYFSYDVKMKEKGDIPEGYSVSREKKERFSLILESASTNQTSMYLCASSRGQGKGYSNQPQHFGDGTRLSIL.

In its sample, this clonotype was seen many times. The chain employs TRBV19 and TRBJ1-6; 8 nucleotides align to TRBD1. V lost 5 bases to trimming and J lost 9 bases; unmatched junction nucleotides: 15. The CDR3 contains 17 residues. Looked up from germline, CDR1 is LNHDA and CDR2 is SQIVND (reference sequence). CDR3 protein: CASSVSQTGVSSSPLHF. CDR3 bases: TGTGCCAGTAGTGTATCCCAGACAGGGGTTTCGTCTTCACCCCTCCACTTT.

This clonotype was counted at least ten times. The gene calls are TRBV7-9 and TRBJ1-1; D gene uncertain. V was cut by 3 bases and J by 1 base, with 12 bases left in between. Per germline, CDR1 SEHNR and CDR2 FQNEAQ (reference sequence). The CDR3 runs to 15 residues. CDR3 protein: CASSLRSMENTEAFF. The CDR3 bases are TGTGCCAGCAGCTTGCGTTCTATGGAGAACACTGAAGCTTTCTTT.

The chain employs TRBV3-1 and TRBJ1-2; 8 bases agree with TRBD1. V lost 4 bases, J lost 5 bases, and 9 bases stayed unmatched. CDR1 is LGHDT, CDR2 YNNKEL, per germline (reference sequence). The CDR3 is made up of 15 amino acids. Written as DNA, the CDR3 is TGTGCCAGCAGCCCGACGCGTGGACAGGGATATGGCTACACCTTC. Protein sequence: CASSPTRGQGYGYTF.

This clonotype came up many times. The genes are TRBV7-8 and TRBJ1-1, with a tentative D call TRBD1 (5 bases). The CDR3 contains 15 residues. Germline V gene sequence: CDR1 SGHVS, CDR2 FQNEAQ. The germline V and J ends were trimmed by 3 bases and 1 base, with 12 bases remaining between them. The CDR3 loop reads CASSLSGHPNTEAFF. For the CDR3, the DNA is TGTGCCAGCAGCTTGTCCGGACACCCGAACACTGAAGCTTTCTTT.

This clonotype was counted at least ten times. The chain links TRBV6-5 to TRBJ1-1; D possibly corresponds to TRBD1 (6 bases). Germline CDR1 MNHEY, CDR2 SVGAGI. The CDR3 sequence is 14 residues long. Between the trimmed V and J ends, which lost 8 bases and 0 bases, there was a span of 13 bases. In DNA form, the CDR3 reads TGTGCCAGCGCCCTCGGGGGCCTGAACACTGAAGCTTTCTTT. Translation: CASALGGLNTEAFF.

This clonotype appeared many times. CDR3 sequence reads: CASSLARAYGYTF. The CDR3 DNA reads as TGTGCCAGCAGCTTAGCGCGGGCCTATGGCTACACCTTC. This chain uses TRBV7-2 with TRBJ1-2, with unresolved D. V lost 0 bases and J 4 bases, leaving 6 bases between the germline ends. Germline lookup yields CDR1 SGHTA and CDR2 FQGNSA. The CDR3 extends over 13 amino acids.

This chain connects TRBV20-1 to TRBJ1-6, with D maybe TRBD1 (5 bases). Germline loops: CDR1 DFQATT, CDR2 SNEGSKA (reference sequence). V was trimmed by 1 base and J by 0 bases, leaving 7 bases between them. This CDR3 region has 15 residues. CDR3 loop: CSARGGSSYNSPLHF. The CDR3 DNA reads TGCAGTGCTAGAGGGGGCAGCTCCTATAATTCACCCCTCCACTTT.

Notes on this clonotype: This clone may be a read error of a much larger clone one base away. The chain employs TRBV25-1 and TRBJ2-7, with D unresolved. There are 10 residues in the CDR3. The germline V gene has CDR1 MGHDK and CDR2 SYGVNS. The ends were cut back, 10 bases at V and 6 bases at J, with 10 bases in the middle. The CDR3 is CANNPPEQYF. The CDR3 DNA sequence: TGTGCCAACAACCCCCCCGAGCAGTACTTC.

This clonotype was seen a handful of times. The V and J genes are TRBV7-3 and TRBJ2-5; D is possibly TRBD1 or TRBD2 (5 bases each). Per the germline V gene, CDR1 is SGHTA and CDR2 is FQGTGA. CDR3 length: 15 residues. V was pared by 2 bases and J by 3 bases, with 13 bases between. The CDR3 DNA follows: TGTGCCAGCAGCTTATGGGGCAGGGACGAAGAGACCCAGTACTTC. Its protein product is CASSLWGRDEETQYF.

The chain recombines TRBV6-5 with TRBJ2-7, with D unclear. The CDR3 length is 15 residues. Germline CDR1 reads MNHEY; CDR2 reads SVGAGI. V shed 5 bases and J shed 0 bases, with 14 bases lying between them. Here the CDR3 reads CASSPPQRGSYEQYF. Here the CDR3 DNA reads TGTGCCAGCAGTCCCCCGCAGCGTGGCTCCTACGAGCAGTACTTC.

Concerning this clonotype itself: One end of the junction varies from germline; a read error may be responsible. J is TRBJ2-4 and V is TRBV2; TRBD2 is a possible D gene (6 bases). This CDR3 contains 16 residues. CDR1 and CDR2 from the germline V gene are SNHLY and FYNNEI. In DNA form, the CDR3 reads TGTGCCAGCAGATCGGGTGCGGGGCTAGCCAACAACATTCAGTACTTT. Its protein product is CASRSGAGLANNIQYF.

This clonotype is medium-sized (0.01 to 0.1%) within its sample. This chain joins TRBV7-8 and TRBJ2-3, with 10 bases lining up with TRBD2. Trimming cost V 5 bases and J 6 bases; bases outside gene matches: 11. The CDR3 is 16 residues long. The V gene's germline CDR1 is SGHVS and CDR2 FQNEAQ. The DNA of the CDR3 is TGTGCCAGCAGCCTCGGTAGCGGGGGGCCCCCGGATACGCAGTATTTT. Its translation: CASSLGSGGPPDTQYF.

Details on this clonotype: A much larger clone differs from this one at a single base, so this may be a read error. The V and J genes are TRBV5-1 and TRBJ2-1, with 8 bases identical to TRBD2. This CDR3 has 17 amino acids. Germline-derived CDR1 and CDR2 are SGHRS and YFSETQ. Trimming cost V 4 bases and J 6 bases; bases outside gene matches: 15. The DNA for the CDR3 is TGCGCCAGCAGCCCCAATGTAGTAGCGGGGCCCTGCAATGAGCAGTTCTTC. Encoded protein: CASSPNVVAGPCNEQFF.

CDR3 sequence reads: CASSHSRDLQGDGYTF. DNA for the CDR3: TGTGCCAGCTCACACTCCCGGGACCTTCAGGGAGATGGCTACACCTTC. The chain joins TRBV18 to TRBJ1-2, with a tentative D call TRBD1 (5 bases). Trimming removed 4 bases from V and 6 bases from J, with 21 bases in between. In germline, CDR1 is KGHSH, CDR2 LQKENI. CDR3 size: 16 residues.

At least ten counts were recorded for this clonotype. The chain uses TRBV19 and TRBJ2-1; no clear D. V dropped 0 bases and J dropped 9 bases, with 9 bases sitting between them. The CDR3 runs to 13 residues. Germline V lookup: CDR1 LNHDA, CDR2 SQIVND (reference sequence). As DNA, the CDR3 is TGTGCCAGTAGTATAGATCTGGGGTCTGAGCAGTTCTTC. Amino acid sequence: CASSIDLGSEQFF.

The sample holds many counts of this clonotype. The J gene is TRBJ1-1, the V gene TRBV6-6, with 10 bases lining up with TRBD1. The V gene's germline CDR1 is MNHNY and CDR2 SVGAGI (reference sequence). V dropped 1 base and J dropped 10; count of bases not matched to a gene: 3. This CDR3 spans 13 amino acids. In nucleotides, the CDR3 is TGTGCCAGCAGTTACTTGCGGACAGGGGGAGCTTTCTTT. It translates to CASSYLRTGGAFF.

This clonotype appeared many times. Written as DNA, the CDR3 is TGTGCCAGCAGTCAGCCCTGGGGGGCCAATGAAAAACTGTTTTTT. This sequence encodes CASSQPWGANEKLFF. The J gene is TRBJ1-4, the V gene TRBV28; tentatively, D is TRBD1 (6 bases). V gave up 5 bases and J gave up 5 bases, with 15 bases separating them. Germline loops: CDR1 MDHEN, CDR2 SYDVKM. CDR3 size: 15 residues.

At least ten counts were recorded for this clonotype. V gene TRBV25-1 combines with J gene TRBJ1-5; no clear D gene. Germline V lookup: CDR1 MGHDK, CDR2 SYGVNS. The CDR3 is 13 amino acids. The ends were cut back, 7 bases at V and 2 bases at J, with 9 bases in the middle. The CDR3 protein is CASMGVGNQPQHF. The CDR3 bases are TGTGCCAGCATGGGAGTGGGCAATCAGCCCCAGCATTTT.

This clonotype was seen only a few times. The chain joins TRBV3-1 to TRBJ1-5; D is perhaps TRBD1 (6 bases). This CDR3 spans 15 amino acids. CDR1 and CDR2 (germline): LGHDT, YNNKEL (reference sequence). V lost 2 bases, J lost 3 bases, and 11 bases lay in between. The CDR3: CASSQSTGPNQPQHF. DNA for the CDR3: TGTGCCAGCAGCCAATCAACAGGGCCCAATCAGCCCCAGCATTTT.